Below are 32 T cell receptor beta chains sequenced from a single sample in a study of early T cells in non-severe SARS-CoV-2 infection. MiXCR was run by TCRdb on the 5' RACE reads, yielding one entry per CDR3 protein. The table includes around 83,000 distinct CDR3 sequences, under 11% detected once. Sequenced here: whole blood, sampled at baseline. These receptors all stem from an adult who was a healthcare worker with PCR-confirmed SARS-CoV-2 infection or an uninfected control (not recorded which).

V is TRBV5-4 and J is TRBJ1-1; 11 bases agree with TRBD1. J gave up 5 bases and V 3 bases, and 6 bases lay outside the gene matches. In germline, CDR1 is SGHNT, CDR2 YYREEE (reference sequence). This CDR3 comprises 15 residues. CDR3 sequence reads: CASSWGGTGGTEAFF. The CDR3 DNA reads TGTGCCAGCAGCTGGGGAGGGACAGGGGGGACTGAAGCTTTCTTT.

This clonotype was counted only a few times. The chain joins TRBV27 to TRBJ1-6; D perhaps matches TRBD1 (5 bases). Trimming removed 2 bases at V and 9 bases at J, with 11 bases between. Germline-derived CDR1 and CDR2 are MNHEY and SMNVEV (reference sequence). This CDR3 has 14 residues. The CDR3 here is CASSLGGVSSPLHF. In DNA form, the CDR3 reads TGTGCCAGCAGTTTAGGAGGGGTGAGTTCACCCCTCCACTTT.

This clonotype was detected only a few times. The CDR3 DNA is TGTGCCAGCAGCGTAGGCTCCCCCCCCGCGGTAGAGACCCAGTACTTC. Protein sequence: CASSVGSPPAVETQYF. The chain is built from TRBV9 and TRBJ2-5; D gene uncertain. Trimming pared 0 bases from V and 4 bases from J, leaving 16 bases between. The CDR3 sequence is 16 residues long. From germline, CDR1 is SGDLS and CDR2 YYNGEE.

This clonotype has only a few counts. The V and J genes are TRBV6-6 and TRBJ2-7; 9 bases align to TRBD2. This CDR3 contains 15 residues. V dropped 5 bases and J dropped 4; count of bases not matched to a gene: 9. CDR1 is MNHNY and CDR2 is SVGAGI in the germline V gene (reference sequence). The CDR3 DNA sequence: TGTGCCAGCAGTAATCCGGGACTAGCAGATTACGAGCAGTACTTC. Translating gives CASSNPGLADYEQYF.

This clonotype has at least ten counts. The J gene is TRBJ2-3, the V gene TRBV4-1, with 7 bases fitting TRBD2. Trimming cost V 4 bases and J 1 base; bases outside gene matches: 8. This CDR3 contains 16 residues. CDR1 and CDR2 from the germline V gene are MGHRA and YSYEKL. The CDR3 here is CASSRALAARTDTQYF. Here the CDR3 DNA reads TGCGCCAGCAGCCGGGCCCTAGCGGCACGCACAGATACGCAGTATTTT.

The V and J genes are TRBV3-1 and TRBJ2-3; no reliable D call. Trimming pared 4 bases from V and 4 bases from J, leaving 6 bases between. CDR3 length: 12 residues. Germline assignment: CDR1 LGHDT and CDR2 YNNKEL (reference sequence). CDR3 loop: CASSPRPDTQYF. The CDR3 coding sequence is TGTGCCAGCAGCCCCCGGCCAGATACGCAGTATTTT.

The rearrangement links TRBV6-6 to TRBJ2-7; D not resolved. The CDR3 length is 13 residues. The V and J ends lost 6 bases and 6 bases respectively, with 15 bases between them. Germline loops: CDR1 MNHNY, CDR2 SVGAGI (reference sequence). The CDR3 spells CASRPQTALEQYF. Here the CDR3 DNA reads TGTGCCAGCAGACCCCAGACGGCCCTCGAGCAGTACTTC.

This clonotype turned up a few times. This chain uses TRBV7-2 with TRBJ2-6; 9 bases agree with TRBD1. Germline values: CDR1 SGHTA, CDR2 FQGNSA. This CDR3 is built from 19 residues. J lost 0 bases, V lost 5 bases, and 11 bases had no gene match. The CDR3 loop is CASSRLGQGAPSGANVLTF. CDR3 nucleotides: TGTGCCAGCAGCCGATTGGGACAGGGAGCCCCCTCTGGGGCCAACGTCCTGACTTTC.

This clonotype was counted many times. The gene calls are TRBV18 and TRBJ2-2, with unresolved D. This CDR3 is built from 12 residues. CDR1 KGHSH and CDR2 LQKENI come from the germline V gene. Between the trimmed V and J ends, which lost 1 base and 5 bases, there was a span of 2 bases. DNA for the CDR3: TGTGCCAGCTCACCACGAACCGGGGAGCTGTTTTTT. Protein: CASSPRTGELFF.

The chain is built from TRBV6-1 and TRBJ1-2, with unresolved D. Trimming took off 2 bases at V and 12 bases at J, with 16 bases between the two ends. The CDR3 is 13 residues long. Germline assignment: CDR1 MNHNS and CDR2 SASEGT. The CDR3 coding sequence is TGTGCCAGCAGTGAACGGCAGGTCGCAGGCCACACCTTC. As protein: CASSERQVAGHTF.

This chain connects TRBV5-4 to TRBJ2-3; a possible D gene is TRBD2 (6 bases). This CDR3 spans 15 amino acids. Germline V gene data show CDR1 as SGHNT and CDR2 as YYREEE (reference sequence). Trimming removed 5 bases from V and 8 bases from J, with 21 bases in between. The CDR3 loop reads CASRSYRDSPTTQYF. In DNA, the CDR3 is TGTGCCAGCAGGTCATACCGGGACTCCCCCACTACGCAGTATTTT.

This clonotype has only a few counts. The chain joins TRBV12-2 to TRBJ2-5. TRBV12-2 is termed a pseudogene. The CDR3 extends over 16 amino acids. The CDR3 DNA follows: TGTGCAAGTCGCTTAGCGGGTGAAAAATCCCAAGAGACCCAGTACTTC. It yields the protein CASRLAGEKSQETQYF.

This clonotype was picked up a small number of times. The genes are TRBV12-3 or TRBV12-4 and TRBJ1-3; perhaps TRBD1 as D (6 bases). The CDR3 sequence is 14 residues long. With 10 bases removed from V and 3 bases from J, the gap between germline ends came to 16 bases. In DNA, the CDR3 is TGTGCCACCACCTCAGGGGTTGGTGGAAACACCATATATTTT. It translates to CATTSGVGGNTIYF.

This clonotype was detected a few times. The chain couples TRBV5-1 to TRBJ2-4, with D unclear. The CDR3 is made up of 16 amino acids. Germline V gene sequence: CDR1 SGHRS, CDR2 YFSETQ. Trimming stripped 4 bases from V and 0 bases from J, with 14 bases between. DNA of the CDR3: TGCGCCAGCAGCCCAAACGATAATATAGCCAAAAACATTCAGTACTTC. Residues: CASSPNDNIAKNIQYF.

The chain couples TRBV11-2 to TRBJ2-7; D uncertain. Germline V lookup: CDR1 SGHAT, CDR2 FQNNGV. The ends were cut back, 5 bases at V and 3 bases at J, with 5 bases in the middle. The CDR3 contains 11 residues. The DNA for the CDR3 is TGTGCCAGCAGCCCCCACTACGAGCAGTACTTC. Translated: CASSPHYEQYF.

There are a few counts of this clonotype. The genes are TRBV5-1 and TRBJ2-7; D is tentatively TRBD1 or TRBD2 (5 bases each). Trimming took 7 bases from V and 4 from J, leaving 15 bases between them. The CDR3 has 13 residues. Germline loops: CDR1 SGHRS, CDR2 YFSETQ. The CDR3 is CASSRDGGYEQYF. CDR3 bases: TGCGCCAGCTCCCGGGACGGAGGATACGAGCAGTACTTC.

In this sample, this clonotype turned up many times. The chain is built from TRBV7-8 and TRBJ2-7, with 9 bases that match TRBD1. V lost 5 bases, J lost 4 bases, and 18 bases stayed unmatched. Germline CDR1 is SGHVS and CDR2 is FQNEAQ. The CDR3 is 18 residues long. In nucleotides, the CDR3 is TGTGCCAGCAGCCCCCGGTCAGGACAGGGGATTAAGGGGTACGAGCAGTACTTC. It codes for CASSPRSGQGIKGYEQYF.

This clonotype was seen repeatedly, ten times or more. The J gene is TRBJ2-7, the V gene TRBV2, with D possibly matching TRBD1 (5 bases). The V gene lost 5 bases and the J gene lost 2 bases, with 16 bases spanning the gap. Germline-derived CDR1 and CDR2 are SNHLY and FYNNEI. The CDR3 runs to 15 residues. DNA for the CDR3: TGTGCCAGCAGTCCGGCCCAGGGCATGGCCTACGAGCAGTACTTC. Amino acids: CASSPAQGMAYEQYF. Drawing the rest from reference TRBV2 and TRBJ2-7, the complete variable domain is EPEVTQTPSHQVTQMGQEVILRCVPISNHLYFYWYRQILGQKVEFLVSFYNNEISEKSEIFDDQFSVERPDGSNFTLKIRSTKLEDSAMYFCASSPAQGMAYEQYFGPGTRLTVT.

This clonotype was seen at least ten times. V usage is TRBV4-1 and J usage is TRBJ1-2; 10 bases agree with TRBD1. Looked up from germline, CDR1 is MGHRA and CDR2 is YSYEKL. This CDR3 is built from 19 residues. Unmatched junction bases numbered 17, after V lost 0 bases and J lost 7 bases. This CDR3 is CASSQEAGHVGTGDAGYTF. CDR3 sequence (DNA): TGCGCCAGCAGCCAAGAAGCGGGCCACGTCGGGACAGGGGACGCTGGCTACACCTTC.

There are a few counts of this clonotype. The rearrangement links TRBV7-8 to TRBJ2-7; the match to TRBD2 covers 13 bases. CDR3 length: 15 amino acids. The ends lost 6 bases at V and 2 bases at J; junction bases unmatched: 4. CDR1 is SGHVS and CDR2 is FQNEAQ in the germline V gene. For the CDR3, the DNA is TGTGCCAGCAGGGCGGGACTAGCGGGGACCTACGAGCAGTACTTC. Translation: CASRAGLAGTYEQYF.

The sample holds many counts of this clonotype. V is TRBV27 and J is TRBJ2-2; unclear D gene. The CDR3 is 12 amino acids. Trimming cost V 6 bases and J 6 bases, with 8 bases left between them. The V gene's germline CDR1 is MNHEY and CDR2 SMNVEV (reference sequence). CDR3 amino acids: CASSFRAGELFF. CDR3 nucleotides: TGTGCCAGCAGCTTTCGGGCCGGGGAGCTGTTTTTT.

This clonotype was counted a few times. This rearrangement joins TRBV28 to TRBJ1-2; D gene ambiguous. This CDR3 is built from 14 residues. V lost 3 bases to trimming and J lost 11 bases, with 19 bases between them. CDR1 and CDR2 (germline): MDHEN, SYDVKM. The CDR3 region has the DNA TGTGCCAGCAGTTTCTTCCCCCCGGGGTTGCTGTACACCTTC. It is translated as CASSFFPPGLLYTF.

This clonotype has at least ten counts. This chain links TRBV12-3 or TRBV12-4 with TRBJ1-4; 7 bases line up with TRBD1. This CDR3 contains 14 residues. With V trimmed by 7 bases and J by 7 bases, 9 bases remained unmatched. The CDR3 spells CASKTGLNSEKLFF. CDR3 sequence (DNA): TGTGCCAGCAAGACAGGGCTAAATTCTGAAAAACTGTTTTTT.

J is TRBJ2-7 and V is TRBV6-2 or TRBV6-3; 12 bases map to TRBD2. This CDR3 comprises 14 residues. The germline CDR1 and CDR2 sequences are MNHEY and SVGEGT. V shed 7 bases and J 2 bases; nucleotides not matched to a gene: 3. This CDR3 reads CASTLAGGTYEQYF. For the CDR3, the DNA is TGTGCCAGCACCCTAGCGGGAGGGACCTACGAGCAGTACTTC.

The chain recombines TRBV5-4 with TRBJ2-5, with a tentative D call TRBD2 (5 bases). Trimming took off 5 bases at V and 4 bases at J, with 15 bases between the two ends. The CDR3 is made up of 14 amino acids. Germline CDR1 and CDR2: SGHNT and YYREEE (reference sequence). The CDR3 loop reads CASRTSGNSETQYF. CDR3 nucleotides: TGTGCCAGCAGGACGAGCGGCAATTCAGAGACCCAGTACTTC.

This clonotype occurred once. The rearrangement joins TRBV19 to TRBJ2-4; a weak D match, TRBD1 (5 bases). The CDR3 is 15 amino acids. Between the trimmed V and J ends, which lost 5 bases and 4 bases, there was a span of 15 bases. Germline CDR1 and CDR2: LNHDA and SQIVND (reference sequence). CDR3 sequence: CASSPEVRDKNIQYF. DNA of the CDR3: TGTGCCAGTAGTCCCGAGGTCAGGGATAAAAACATTCAGTACTTC.

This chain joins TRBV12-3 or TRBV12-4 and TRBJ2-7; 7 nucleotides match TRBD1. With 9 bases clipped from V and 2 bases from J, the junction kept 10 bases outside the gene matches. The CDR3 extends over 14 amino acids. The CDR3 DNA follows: TGTGCCAGTCACCAGTCGGGACAGCCCTACGAGCAGTACTTC. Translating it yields CASHQSGQPYEQYF.

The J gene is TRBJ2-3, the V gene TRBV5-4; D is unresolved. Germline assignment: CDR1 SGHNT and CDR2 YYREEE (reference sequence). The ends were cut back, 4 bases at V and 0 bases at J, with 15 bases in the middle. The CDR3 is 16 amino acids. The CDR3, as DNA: TGTGCCAGCAGCCCCCCCCCGACACAGAGCACAGATACGCAGTATTTT. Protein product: CASSPPPTQSTDTQYF.

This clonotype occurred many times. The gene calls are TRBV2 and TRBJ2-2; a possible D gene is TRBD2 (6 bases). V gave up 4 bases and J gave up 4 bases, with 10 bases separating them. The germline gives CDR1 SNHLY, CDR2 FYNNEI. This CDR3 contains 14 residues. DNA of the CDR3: TGTGCCAGCAGTGCCGGGACTGGCACCGGGGAGCTGTTTTTT. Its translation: CASSAGTGTGELFF.

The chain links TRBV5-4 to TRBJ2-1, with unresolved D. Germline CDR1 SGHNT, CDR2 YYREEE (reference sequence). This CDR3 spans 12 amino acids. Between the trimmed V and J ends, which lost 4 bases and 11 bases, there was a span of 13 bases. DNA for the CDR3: TGTGCCAGCAGCCCTCTGGGCGAAAAGCAGTTCTTC. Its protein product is CASSPLGEKQFF.

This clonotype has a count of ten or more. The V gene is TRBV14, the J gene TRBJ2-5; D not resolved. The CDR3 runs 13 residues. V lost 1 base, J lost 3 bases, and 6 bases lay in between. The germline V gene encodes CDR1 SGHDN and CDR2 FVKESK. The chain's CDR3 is CASSQGVKETQYF. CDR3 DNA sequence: TGTGCCAGCAGCCAAGGCGTGAAAGAGACCCAGTACTTC.

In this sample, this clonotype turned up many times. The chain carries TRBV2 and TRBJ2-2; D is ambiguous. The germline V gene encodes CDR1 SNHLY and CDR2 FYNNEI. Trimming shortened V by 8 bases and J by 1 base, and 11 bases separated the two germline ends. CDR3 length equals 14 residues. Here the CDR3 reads CASRLSWNTGELFF. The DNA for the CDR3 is TGTGCCAGCCGTTTGTCCTGGAACACCGGGGAGCTGTTTTTT.